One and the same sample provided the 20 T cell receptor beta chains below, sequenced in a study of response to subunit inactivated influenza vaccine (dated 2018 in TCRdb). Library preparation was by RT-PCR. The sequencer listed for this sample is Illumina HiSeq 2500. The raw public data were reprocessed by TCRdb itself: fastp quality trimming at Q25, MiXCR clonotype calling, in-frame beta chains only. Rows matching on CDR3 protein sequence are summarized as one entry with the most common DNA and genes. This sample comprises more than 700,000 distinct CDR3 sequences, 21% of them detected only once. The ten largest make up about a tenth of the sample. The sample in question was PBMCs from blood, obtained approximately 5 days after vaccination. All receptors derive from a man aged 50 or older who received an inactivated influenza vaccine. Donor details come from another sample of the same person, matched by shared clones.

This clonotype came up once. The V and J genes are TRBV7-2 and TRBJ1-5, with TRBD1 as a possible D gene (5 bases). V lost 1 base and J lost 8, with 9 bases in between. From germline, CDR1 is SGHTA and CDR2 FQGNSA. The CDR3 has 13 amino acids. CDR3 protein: CASSLGQFKPQHF. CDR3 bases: TGTGCCAGCAGCTTAGGACAGTTCAAGCCCCAGCATTTT. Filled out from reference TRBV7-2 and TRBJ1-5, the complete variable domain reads GAGVSQSPSNKVTEKGKDVELRCDPISGHTALYWYRQSLGQGLEFLIYFQGNSAPDKSGLPSDRFSAERTGGSVSTLTIQRTQQEDSAVYLCASSLGQFKPQHFGDGTRLSIL.

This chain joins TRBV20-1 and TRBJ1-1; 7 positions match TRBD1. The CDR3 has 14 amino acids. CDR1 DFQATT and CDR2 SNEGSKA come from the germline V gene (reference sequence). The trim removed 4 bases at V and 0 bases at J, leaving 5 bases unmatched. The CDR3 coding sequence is TGCAGTGCTACCGGGACAGATATGAACACTGAAGCTTTCTTT. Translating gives CSATGTDMNTEAFF.

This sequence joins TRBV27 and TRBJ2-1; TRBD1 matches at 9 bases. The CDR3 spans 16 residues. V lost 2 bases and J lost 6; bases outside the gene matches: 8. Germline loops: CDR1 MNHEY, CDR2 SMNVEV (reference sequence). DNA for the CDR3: TGTGCCAGCAGTTTACCCCCGGGACAGGGAGGCAATGAGCAGTTCTTC. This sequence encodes CASSLPPGQGGNEQFF.

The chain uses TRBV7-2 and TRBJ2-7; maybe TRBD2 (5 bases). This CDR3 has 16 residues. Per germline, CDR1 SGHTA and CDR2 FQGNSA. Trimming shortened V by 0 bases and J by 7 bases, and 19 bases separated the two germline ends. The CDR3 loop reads CASSLAAAVGWREQYF. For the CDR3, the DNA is TGTGCCAGCAGCTTAGCAGCGGCAGTGGGCTGGCGGGAGCAGTACTTC.

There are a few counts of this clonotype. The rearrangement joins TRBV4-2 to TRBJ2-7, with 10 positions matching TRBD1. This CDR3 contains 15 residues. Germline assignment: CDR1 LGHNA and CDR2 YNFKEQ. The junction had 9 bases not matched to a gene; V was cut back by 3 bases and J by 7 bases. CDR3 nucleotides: TGTGCCAGCAGCCACCCGGGACAGGGGTTGAGGGAGCAGTACTTC. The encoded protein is CASSHPGQGLREQYF.

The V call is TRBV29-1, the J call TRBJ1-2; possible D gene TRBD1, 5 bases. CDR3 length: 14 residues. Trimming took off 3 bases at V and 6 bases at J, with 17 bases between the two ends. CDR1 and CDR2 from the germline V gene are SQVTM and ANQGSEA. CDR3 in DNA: TGCAGCGTTGACTACAAGACAGTGGGGAATGGCTACACCTTC. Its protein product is CSVDYKTVGNGYTF.

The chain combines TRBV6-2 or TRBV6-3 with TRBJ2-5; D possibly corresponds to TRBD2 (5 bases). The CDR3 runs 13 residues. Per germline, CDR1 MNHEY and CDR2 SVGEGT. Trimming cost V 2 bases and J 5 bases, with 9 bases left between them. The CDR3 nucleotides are TGTGCCAGCAGTTACCAAGGAGGCGAGACCCAGTACTTC. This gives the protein CASSYQGGETQYF.

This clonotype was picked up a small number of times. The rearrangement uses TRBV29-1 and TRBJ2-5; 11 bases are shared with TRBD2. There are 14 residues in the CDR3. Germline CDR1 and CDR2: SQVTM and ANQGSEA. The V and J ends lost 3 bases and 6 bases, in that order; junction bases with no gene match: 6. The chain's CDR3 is CSVDPLAGGKTQYF. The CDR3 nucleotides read TGCAGCGTTGACCCCCTAGCGGGGGGTAAGACCCAGTACTTC.

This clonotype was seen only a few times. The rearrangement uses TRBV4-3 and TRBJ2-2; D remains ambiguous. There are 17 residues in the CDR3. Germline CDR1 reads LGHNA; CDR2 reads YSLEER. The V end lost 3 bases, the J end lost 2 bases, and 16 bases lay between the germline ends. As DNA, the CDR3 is TGCGCCAGCAGCCACCGAAAGACGCTCGCCAACACCGGGGAGCTGTTTTTT. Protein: CASSHRKTLANTGELFF.

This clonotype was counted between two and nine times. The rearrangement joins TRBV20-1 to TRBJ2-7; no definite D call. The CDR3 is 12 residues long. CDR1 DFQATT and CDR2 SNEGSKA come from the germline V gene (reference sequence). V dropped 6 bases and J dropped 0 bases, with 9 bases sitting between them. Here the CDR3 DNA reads TGCAGTGCGCTGACTTACTCCTACGAGCAGTACTTC. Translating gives CSALTYSYEQYF.

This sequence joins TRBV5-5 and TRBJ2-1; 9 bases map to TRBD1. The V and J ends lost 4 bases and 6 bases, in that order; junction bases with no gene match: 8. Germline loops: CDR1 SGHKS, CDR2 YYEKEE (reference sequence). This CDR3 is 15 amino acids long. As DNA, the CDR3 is TGTGCCAGCAGCGGCGGCGGGACAGGGTCCAATGAGCAGTTCTTC. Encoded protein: CASSGGGTGSNEQFF.

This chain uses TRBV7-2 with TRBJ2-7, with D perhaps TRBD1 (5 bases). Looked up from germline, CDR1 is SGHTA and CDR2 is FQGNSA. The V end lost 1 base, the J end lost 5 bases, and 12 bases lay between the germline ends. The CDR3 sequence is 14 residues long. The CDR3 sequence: CASSLGYTGNEQYF. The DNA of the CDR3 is TGTGCCAGCAGCTTAGGGTACACAGGCAACGAGCAGTACTTC.

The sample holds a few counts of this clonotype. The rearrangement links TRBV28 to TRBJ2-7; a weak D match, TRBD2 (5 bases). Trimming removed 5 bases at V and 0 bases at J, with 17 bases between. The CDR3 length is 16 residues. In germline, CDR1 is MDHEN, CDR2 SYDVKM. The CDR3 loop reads CASSPKLRVSSYEQYF. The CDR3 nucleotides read TGTGCCAGCAGTCCGAAGTTGCGGGTGAGCTCCTACGAGCAGTACTTC.

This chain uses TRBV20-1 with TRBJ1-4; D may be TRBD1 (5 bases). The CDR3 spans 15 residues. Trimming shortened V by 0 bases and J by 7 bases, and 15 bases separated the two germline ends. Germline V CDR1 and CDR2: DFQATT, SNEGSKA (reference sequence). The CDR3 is CSARDTRGSGEKLFF. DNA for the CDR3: TGCAGTGCTAGAGATACGAGGGGCAGTGGTGAAAAACTGTTTTTT.

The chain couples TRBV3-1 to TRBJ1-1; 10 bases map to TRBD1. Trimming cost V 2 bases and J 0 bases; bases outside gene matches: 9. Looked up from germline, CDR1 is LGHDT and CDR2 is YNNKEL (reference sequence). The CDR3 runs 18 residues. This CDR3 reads CASSQISGTGDLNTEAFF. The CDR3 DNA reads TGTGCCAGCAGCCAAATCTCCGGGACAGGGGACTTGAACACTGAAGCTTTCTTT. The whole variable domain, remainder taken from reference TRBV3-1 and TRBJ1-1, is DTAVSQTPKYLVTQMGNDKSIKCEQNLGHDTMYWYKQDSKKFLKIMFSYNNKELIINETVPNRFSPKSPDKAHLNLHINSLELGDSAVYFCASSQISGTGDLNTEAFFGQGTRLTVV.

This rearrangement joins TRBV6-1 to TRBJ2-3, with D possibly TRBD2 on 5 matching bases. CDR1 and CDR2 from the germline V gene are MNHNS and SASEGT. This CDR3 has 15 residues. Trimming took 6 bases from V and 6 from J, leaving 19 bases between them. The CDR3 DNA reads TGTGCCAGCAGCCGCAATGCGGACTCCACTGATACGCAGTATTTT. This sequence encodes CASSRNADSTDTQYF.

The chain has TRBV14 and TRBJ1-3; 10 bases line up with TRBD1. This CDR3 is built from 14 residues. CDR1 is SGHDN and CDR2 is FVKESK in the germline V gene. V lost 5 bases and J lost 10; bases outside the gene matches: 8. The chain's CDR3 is CASSSRQGARTIYF. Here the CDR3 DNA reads TGTGCCAGCAGCTCCCGACAGGGGGCGAGGACCATATATTTT.

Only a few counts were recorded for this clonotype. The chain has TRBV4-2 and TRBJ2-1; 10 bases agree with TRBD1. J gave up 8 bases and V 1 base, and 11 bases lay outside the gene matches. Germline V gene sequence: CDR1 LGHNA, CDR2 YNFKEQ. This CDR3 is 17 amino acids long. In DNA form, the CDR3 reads TGTGCCAGCAGCCAAGGCCCCCCGGGACAGGGGACCCATGAGCAGTTCTTC. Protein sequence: CASSQGPPGQGTHEQFF.

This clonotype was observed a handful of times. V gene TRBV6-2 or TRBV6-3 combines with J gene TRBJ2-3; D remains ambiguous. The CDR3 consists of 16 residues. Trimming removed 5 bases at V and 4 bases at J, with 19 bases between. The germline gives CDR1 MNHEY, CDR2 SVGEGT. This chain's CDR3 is CASSTGELLFADTQYF. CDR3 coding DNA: TGTGCCAGCAGTACCGGCGAGCTCCTTTTCGCAGATACGCAGTATTTT.

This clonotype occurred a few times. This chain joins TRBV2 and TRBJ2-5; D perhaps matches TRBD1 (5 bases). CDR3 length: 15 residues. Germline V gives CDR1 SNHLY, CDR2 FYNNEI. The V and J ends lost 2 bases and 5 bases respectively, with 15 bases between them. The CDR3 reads CASSEKNQGLETQYF. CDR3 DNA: TGTGCCAGCAGTGAAAAGAATCAGGGATTGGAGACCCAGTACTTC.